This T cell receptor beta chain was sequenced for a study of blood T cell repertoires in COVID-19. In the study overall: Samples of COVID-19 (acute and convalescent) were obtained from the United States, Italy and Spain.

The V and J ends lost 5 bases and 8 bases respectively, with 22 bases between them. Germline V CDR1 and CDR2: MDHEN, SYDVKM. The length of the CDR3 is 16 residues. Sequencing used immunoSEQ multiplex PCR; TCRdb keeps in-frame clones, though not all of them. The sample lists roughly 200,000 clones; approximately 90% were seen once. This clonotype originated in a man aged 65 to 85 with acute or convalescent COVID-19. The sequenced sample was peripheral blood. V gene TRBV28 combines with J gene TRBJ2-1, with D possibly matching TRBD2 (5 bases). CDR3 nucleotides: TGTGCCAGCAGTACGCCCGGGTCGGGAAGGCGGGATGAGCAGTTCTTC. Protein product: CASSTPGSGRRDEQFF. The variable domain in full, with the rest retrieved from reference TRBV28 and TRBJ2-1, is DVKVTQSSRYLVKRTGEKVFLECVQDMDHENMFWYRQDPGLGLRLIYFSYDVKMKEKGDIPEGYSVSREKKERFSLILESASTNQTSMYLCASSTPGSGRRDEQFFGPGTRLTVL.